The 30 T cell receptor beta chains below were found in one sample sequenced in a study of CD8 T cells in ankylosing spondylitis. These receptors' antigens are unknown. A single record per CDR3 protein comes from TCRdb applying MiXCR to the 5' RACE reads. The sample comprises 700,000 to 850,000 distinct CDR3 sequences, about 10% of which are singletons, and 0.45% to 0.6% rests with the top ten. Findings and caveats of the study: For ankylosing spondylitis blood, a TCR beta motif of about eight highly homologous variants appeared characteristic.

Sequenced material: blood, either unsorted or a sorted T cell fraction (not recorded which). These TCRs come from a male donor with ankylosing spondylitis.

This clonotype appeared a few times. The chain joins TRBV7-9 to TRBJ2-5; D remains ambiguous. The V end was cut by 7 bases, the J end by 4 bases, with 7 bases between. Germline CDR1 SEHNR, CDR2 FQNEAQ (reference sequence). The CDR3 is 11 residues long. CDR3 loop: CASMWGETQYF. CDR3 nucleotides: TGTGCCAGCATGTGGGGAGAGACCCAGTACTTC.

This clonotype was recorded many times. This chain connects TRBV7-2 to TRBJ2-3; D call uncertain. CDR1 is SGHTA and CDR2 is FQGNSA in the germline V gene. This CDR3 region has 14 residues. V was trimmed by 2 bases and J by 4 bases, leaving 10 bases between them. CDR3: CASSLSPSADTQYF. The CDR3 coding sequence is TGTGCCAGCAGCTTATCGCCCTCCGCAGATACGCAGTATTTT.

This clonotype was counted between two and nine times. V and J are TRBV27 and TRBJ2-7; D is ambiguous. The ends were cut back, 2 bases at V and 3 bases at J, with 14 bases in the middle. The CDR3 has 15 residues. From germline, CDR1 is MNHEY and CDR2 SMNVEV (reference sequence). The CDR3 is CASSLRSLQNYEQYF. As DNA, the CDR3 is TGTGCCAGCAGTTTAAGGAGTCTGCAGAACTACGAGCAGTACTTC.

This clonotype appeared many times. J is TRBJ2-3 and V is TRBV5-1, with 10 bases aligning to TRBD2. Germline CDR1 reads SGHRS; CDR2 reads YFSETQ. The CDR3 contains 15 residues. J gave up 1 base and V 4 bases, and 3 bases lay outside the gene matches. In nucleotides, the CDR3 is TGCGCCAGCAGCATCCTAGCGGGAGGCACAGATACGCAGTATTTT. Encoded protein: CASSILAGGTDTQYF.

This clonotype was observed a handful of times. This chain uses TRBV9 with TRBJ2-7; 7 positions agree with TRBD1. Germline V gives CDR1 SGDLS, CDR2 YYNGEE. The length of the CDR3 is 15 residues. Losses at the gene ends were 0 bases for V and 7 bases for J; bases not matched to a gene: 10. The CDR3 spells CASSVGKGASREQYF. The DNA for the CDR3 is TGTGCCAGCAGCGTAGGAAAGGGGGCATCGAGAGAGCAGTACTTC.

The gene calls are TRBV20-1 and TRBJ1-5; possible D gene TRBD1, 5 bases. The CDR3 runs to 12 residues. Germline CDR1 is DFQATT and CDR2 is SNEGSKA (reference sequence). V was pared by 6 bases and J by 12 bases, with 18 bases between. CDR3 coding DNA: TGCAGTGCCAGACAGTGGGAAGATCGCCAGCATTTT. Its protein is CSARQWEDRQHF.

V and J are TRBV20-1 and TRBJ2-3; unclear D gene. The CDR3 length is 13 residues. CDR1 DFQATT and CDR2 SNEGSKA come from the germline V gene (reference sequence). The V gene lost 5 bases and the J gene lost 5 bases, with 14 bases spanning the gap. Here the CDR3 reads CSARRRPGDTQYF. Written as DNA, the CDR3 is TGCAGTGCTCGTCGGCGGCCGGGAGATACGCAGTATTTT.

CDR3 region: CASSLSRGATYEQYF. The DNA for the CDR3 is TGTGCCAGCAGCCTATCTCGCGGGGCTACCTACGAGCAGTACTTC. The chain has TRBV3-1 and TRBJ2-7; possibly TRBD2 for D (6 bases). V gave up 4 bases and J gave up 2 bases, with 15 bases separating them. The CDR3 extends over 15 amino acids. CDR1 is LGHDT and CDR2 is YNNKEL in the germline V gene (reference sequence).

This clonotype showed up many times. The chain combines TRBV29-1 with TRBJ1-1, with D possibly TRBD1 on 6 matching bases. V was trimmed by 1 base and J by 4 bases, leaving 13 bases between them. The CDR3 spans 14 residues. The germline V gene encodes CDR1 SQVTM and CDR2 ANQGSEA. The CDR3 sequence: CSVEVGGGGTEAFF. The CDR3 DNA follows: TGCAGCGTTGAAGTAGGAGGGGGTGGCACTGAAGCTTTCTTT.

There are many counts of this clonotype. Its ends do not fully match the called genes, so a read error is possible. J is TRBJ1-1 and V is TRBV5-1, with D maybe TRBD1 (6 bases). The CDR3 is 13 residues long. Germline V CDR1 and CDR2: SGHRS, YFSETQ. This CDR3 reads CASSFRGNTEAFF. In DNA, the CDR3 is TGTGCCAGCAGCTTCAGGGGGAACACTGAAGCTTTCTTT.

Only a few counts were recorded for this clonotype. The chain links TRBV6-5 to TRBJ2-3, with TRBD1 matching over 10 bases. The J segment lost 5 bases and the V segment lost 6 bases, leaving 5 bases of the junction unmatched. CDR1 and CDR2 from the germline V gene are MNHEY and SVGAGI. The CDR3 has 14 residues. The DNA for the CDR3 is TGTGCCAGCAGCTACGGACAGGGGGGAGATACGCAGTATTTT. Its protein is CASSYGQGGDTQYF.

This clonotype came up a few times. The gene calls are TRBV10-3 and TRBJ1-6; D uncertain. Trimming stripped 2 bases from V and 10 bases from J, with 15 bases between. This CDR3 has 15 amino acids. The germline gives CDR1 ENHRY, CDR2 SYGVKD. The CDR3 region has the DNA TGTGCCATCAGTGAGATGAGACGGCAAGGATCACCCCTCCACTTT. Translation gives CAISEMRRQGSPLHF.

This clonotype showed up just a few times. The rearrangement uses TRBV19 and TRBJ2-1; TRBD2 matches 9 bases. J was trimmed by 4 bases and V by 2 bases; bases with no gene match: 6. Germline assignment: CDR1 LNHDA and CDR2 SQIVND (reference sequence). The CDR3 covers 16 residues. The CDR3 coding sequence is TGTGCCAGTAGTATACTGGCTAGCGGGGATTACAATGAGCAGTTCTTC. Its protein is CASSILASGDYNEQFF.

The chain links TRBV9 to TRBJ2-2, with D perhaps matching TRBD1 (5 bases). CDR1 is SGDLS, CDR2 YYNGEE, per germline. The CDR3 is made up of 17 amino acids. Deletions cut 2 bases from V and 0 bases from J, with 14 bases between. The DNA of the CDR3 is TGTGCCAGCAGCGTTTCCTGGGGCTGGTCGAACACCGGGGAGCTGTTTTTT. Translation gives CASSVSWGWSNTGELFF.

This clonotype was observed a handful of times. The chain links TRBV20-1 to TRBJ1-3; D possibly corresponds to TRBD1 (5 bases). Germline assignment: CDR1 DFQATT and CDR2 SNEGSKA (reference sequence). The V end lost 2 bases, the J end lost 2 bases, and 13 bases lay between the germline ends. The CDR3 is 15 amino acids. In DNA, the CDR3 is TGCAGTGCTAGAAGCGGGGCCACGGCTGGAAACACCATATATTTT. The encoded protein is CSARSGATAGNTIYF.

The V gene is TRBV14, the J gene TRBJ2-3; D ambiguous. CDR1 and CDR2 (germline): SGHDN, FVKESK. V was cut by 2 bases and J by 6 bases, with 9 bases left in between. The CDR3 is 13 residues long. The CDR3 loop reads CASSQHLLDTQYF. The DNA for the CDR3 is TGTGCCAGCAGCCAACACCTTTTGGATACGCAGTATTTT.

The chain has TRBV20-1 and TRBJ1-1; 9 bases align to TRBD1. Germline V gene sequence: CDR1 DFQATT, CDR2 SNEGSKA (reference sequence). Losses at the gene ends were 5 bases for V and 0 bases for J; bases not matched to a gene: 7. This CDR3 has 15 amino acids. CDR3 nucleotide sequence: TGCAGTGCTCAGGGACAGGGCCTCATGAACACTGAAGCTTTCTTT. Translated, it gives CSAQGQGLMNTEAFF.

This clonotype came up a few times. The chain recombines TRBV7-6 with TRBJ2-7; tentatively, D is TRBD2 (6 bases). The V end lost 6 bases, the J end lost 1 base, and 16 bases lay between the germline ends. Germline CDR1 is SGHVS and CDR2 is FNYEAQ. The CDR3 runs 15 residues. DNA of the CDR3: TGTGCCAGCAGTTACCTCCCCGCGGGGTCCTACGAGCAGTACTTC. Translation: CASSYLPAGSYEQYF.

This chain uses TRBV12-3 or TRBV12-4 with TRBJ1-2; D is possibly TRBD1 (6 bases). The germline V and J ends were trimmed by 5 bases and 7 bases, with 17 bases remaining between them. This CDR3 region has 14 residues. CDR3 residues: CASSATGFQGGYTF. The DNA of the CDR3 is TGTGCCAGCAGTGCGACAGGATTTCAAGGTGGCTACACCTTC.

This clonotype was found a few times. This chain connects TRBV5-8 to TRBJ1-2, with 7 bases matching TRBD1. Germline assignment: CDR1 SGHTS and CDR2 YDEGEE. The CDR3 length is 15 residues. V was clipped by 0 bases and J by 6 bases; unmatched bases: 8. The CDR3 is CASSLAETGKNGYTF. CDR3 sequence (DNA): TGTGCCAGCAGCTTGGCCGAGACAGGGAAGAATGGCTACACCTTC.

This clonotype was recorded a few times. The chain links TRBV4-2 to TRBJ1-4; no reliable D call. Trimming stripped 8 bases from V and 8 bases from J, with 18 bases between. CDR1 and CDR2 from the germline V gene are LGHNA and YNFKEQ. The CDR3 spans 14 residues. The CDR3 bases are TGTGCCAGCGGCCCAAGGGCCCCGGAGGAAAAACTGTTTTTT. It is translated as CASGPRAPEEKLFF.

The chain recombines TRBV18 with TRBJ2-3; D not resolved. The CDR3 is made up of 14 amino acids. The germline CDR1 and CDR2 sequences are KGHSH and LQKENI. V was trimmed by 8 bases and J by 0 bases, leaving 12 bases between them. The CDR3 DNA follows: TGTGCCAGCAGCCCCCCTGCTAGCACAGATACGCAGTATTTT. Translated: CASSPPASTDTQYF.

This clonotype was recorded a few times. The genes are TRBV6-1 and TRBJ2-3; D uncertain. With 5 bases removed from V and 1 base from J, the gap between germline ends came to 13 bases. The germline V gene encodes CDR1 MNHNS and CDR2 SASEGT. The CDR3 runs to 15 residues. The CDR3 DNA reads as TGTGCCAGCAGTCTCGGGCGACCGGGCACAGATACGCAGTATTTT. Translated: CASSLGRPGTDTQYF.

The V gene is TRBV25-1, the J gene TRBJ2-1, with TRBD1 as a possible D gene (6 bases). From germline, CDR1 is MGHDK and CDR2 SYGVNS. This CDR3 region has 15 residues. Trimming took 4 bases from V and 5 from J, leaving 15 bases between them. CDR3 sequence (DNA): TGTGCCAGCAGTGTACAGGGTCCCCTCGACAATGAGCAGTTCTTC. Encoded protein: CASSVQGPLDNEQFF.

The sample holds many counts of this clonotype. The rearrangement links TRBV4-3 to TRBJ2-3; 8 nucleotides align to TRBD2. Germline trimming cut 2 bases from V and 1 base from J; bases unmatched to any gene: 8. The CDR3 covers 17 residues. The germline V gene encodes CDR1 LGHNA and CDR2 YSLEER. The CDR3 sequence is CASSQSAGGWGTDTQYF. In DNA, the CDR3 is TGCGCCAGCAGCCAATCCGCGGGAGGCTGGGGCACAGATACGCAGTATTTT.

This clonotype was seen a handful of times. The chain is built from TRBV29-1 and TRBJ1-2, with D uncertain. From germline, CDR1 is SQVTM and CDR2 ANQGSEA. The CDR3 has 13 residues. V gave up 3 bases and J gave up 2 bases, with 10 bases separating them. CDR3 DNA: TGCAGCGTTGATAGTGAACAGAACTATGGCTACACCTTC. It codes for CSVDSEQNYGYTF.

The rearrangement joins TRBV20-1 to TRBJ2-2, with 9 bases fitting TRBD2. The germline V gene encodes CDR1 DFQATT and CDR2 SNEGSKA (reference sequence). J was trimmed by 3 bases and V by 6 bases; bases with no gene match: 5. This CDR3 region has 14 residues. CDR3: CSARTSVDTGELFF. In DNA, the CDR3 is TGCAGTGCCCGGACTAGCGTAGACACCGGGGAGCTGTTTTTT.

The genes are TRBV5-4 and TRBJ2-7; a weak D match, TRBD1 (6 bases). Germline V gene data show CDR1 as SGHNT and CDR2 as YYREEE (reference sequence). The CDR3 has 13 amino acids. Trimming removed 4 bases from V and 10 bases from J, with 18 bases in between. The CDR3 DNA reads as TGTGCCAGCAGCGAGCTACAGGGAAGAAAACAGTACTTC. It translates to CASSELQGRKQYF.

V is TRBV29-1 and J is TRBJ2-1, with 13 bases matching TRBD2. V was clipped by 1 base and J by 2 bases; unmatched bases: 2. Germline CDR1 and CDR2: SQVTM and ANQGSEA. CDR3 length: 16 amino acids. The CDR3 DNA sequence: TGCAGCGTTGAAGGAGGGACTAGCGGGGCCTACAATGAGCAGTTCTTC. The encoded protein is CSVEGGTSGAYNEQFF.

This clonotype has just a few counts. The genes are TRBV10-3 and TRBJ2-3; D not certain. Trimming left V 2 bases short and J 6 bases short, with 9 bases between. Germline V lookup: CDR1 ENHRY, CDR2 SYGVKD. The CDR3 consists of 13 residues. In nucleotides, the CDR3 is TGTGCCATCAGTGAGAACCCCATGGATACGCAGTATTTT. It translates to CAISENPMDTQYF.